Below, one TCR beta chain is given with its context. Its antigen is currently unknown. The germline gives CDR1 SGHRS, CDR2 YFSETQ. V shed 6 bases, J shed 5 bases, and the junction held 11 bases outside the gene matches. There are 16 residues in the CDR3. The time point: baseline, week 1 (first vaccination visit). Treatment meaning: pre-vaccination baseline after standard-of-care therapy. The source of the sample is a study of a mutant IDH1 vaccine in newly diagnosed glioma. Looking at the study overall: The sex distribution of treated patients was about 62% male and roughly 38% female, with a mean age of around 40 years. Most had both radiotherapy and temozolomide beforehand; others had only one.

General study results and limits: Pseudoprogression seemed unlinked to shifts in top peripheral T cell clonotypes.

Using immunoSEQ multiplex PCR, the repertoire was profiled, and TCRdb retains in-frame clones only, with some absent. The sample lists about 98,000 clones, 70% to 90% occurring once. Specimen: PBMCs, collected from a glioma patient treated with radiotherapy, temozolomide or both. This chain joins TRBV5-1 and TRBJ2-7; TRBD2 agrees at 13 bases. The receptor's source is a woman aged 50 to 60 with glioma. CDR3 sequence reads: CASNKAGTSGVDEQYF. The CDR3 nucleotides are TGCGCCAGCAACAAGGCCGGGACTAGCGGGGTCGACGAGCAGTACTTC.